Following are 26 T cell receptor beta chains from one sample sequenced in a study of blood T cells in healthy people across ages (dated by TCRdb to the mid-2010s). Libraries were prepared through 5' RACE. The second PCR ran for about 7 to 11 cycles and used a J-beta primer mix along with a sample-barcoded 5' primer. In-frame beta chains were kept once TCRdb had trimmed the public reads at Q25 with fastp and called clones with MiXCR. Entries are consolidated by CDR3 protein sequence, retaining the most common genes and DNA. This sample lists 1.8 million or so distinct CDR3 sequences; about 39% were detected once. The top ten clonotypes cover approximately 22% of the sample. The sample taken for sequencing was blood. These receptor sequences come from a human donor in good health.

V usage is TRBV6-5 and J usage is TRBJ1-2, with D uncertain. The V gene lost 0 bases and the J gene lost 4 bases, with 9 bases spanning the gap. Germline CDR1 MNHEY, CDR2 SVGAGI. CDR3 length: 14 residues. The CDR3 here is CASSYSSRIYGYTF. In DNA, the CDR3 is TGTGCCAGCAGTTACTCTTCTCGGATCTATGGCTACACCTTC.

There are many counts of this clonotype. J is TRBJ2-3 and V is TRBV5-1; no clear D gene. Trimming left V 1 base short and J 2 bases short, with 8 bases between. The V gene's germline CDR1 is SGHRS and CDR2 YFSETQ. CDR3 length: 14 residues. The CDR3 loop reads CASSLFLSTDTQYF. For the CDR3, the DNA is TGCGCCAGCAGCTTGTTTCTTTCCACAGATACGCAGTATTTT.

This clonotype was counted between two and nine times. The J gene is TRBJ2-7, the V gene TRBV7-2; D gene uncertain. V lost 2 bases and J 4 bases, leaving 9 bases between the germline ends. This CDR3 spans 13 amino acids. Germline V CDR1 and CDR2: SGHTA, FQGNSA. CDR3 in DNA: TGTGCCAGCAGCTTACAGCCCCTTTACGAGCAGTACTTC. Translated, it gives CASSLQPLYEQYF.

V usage is TRBV29-1 and J usage is TRBJ2-1; perhaps TRBD2 as D (6 bases). The CDR3 is 14 amino acids. Germline CDR1 reads SQVTM; CDR2 reads ANQGSEA. The germline V and J ends were trimmed by 1 base and 9 bases, with 16 bases remaining between them. Here the CDR3 DNA reads TGCAGCGTTGAAGTAAGGGAGGCGTACGCTGAGCAGTTCTTC. Translation: CSVEVREAYAEQFF.

This clonotype came up a few times. The J gene is TRBJ2-2, the V gene TRBV29-1, with 11 nucleotides matching TRBD2. The junction had 5 bases not matched to a gene; V was cut back by 6 bases and J by 2 bases. The CDR3 extends over 15 amino acids. CDR1 and CDR2 from the germline V gene are SQVTM and ANQGSEA. CDR3 sequence reads: CSVETSGANTGELFF. The CDR3 coding sequence is TGCAGCGTCGAGACTAGCGGGGCCAACACCGGGGAGCTGTTTTTT.

This rearrangement joins TRBV12-3 or TRBV12-4 to TRBJ1-2; weak D call: TRBD1 (6 bases). The CDR3 contains 14 residues. The germline V and J ends were trimmed by 10 bases and 3 bases, with 18 bases remaining between them. The CDR3 DNA follows: TGTGCCACCCTAAGGGGGGAGTGGTACTATGGCTACACCTTC. Its protein product is CATLRGEWYYGYTF.

J is TRBJ2-1 and V is TRBV20-1; D could derive from TRBD1 or TRBD2 (5 bases each). The V gene's germline CDR1 is DFQATT and CDR2 SNEGSKA (reference sequence). V shed 0 bases and J shed 1 base, with 13 bases lying between them. The CDR3 contains 16 residues. The CDR3 nucleotides are TGCAGTGCTAGAGACCAGGGTCGAGGGTCCTACAATGAGCAGTTCTTC. It encodes CSARDQGRGSYNEQFF.

The chain uses TRBV28 and TRBJ2-7; D is ambiguous. CDR1 and CDR2 from the germline V gene are MDHEN and SYDVKM. The CDR3 has 14 amino acids. Trimming pared 6 bases from V and 7 bases from J, leaving 19 bases between. The CDR3 loop reads CASSYQVARDEQYF. CDR3 nucleotide sequence: TGTGCCAGCAGCTACCAAGTTGCAAGGGATGAGCAGTACTTC. Combining the CDR3 with reference TRBV28 and TRBJ2-7 gives the whole variable domain DVKVTQSSRYLVKRTGEKVFLECVQDMDHENMFWYRQDPGLGLRLIYFSYDVKMKEKGDIPEGYSVSREKKERFSLILESASTNQTSMYLCASSYQVARDEQYFGPGTRLTVT.

The chain is built from TRBV20-1 and TRBJ2-4; tentative D call: TRBD1 (5 bases). The J call may be incorrect, as the DNA end agrees better with TRBJ2-7. The CDR3 extends over 14 amino acids. Germline-derived CDR1 and CDR2 are DFQATT and SNEGSKA (reference sequence). CDR3 sequence: CSAGSVRGSYEQYF. Here the CDR3 DNA reads TGCAGTGCTGGATCTGTAAGGGGCTCCTACGAGCAGTACTTC.

The table lists this clonotype with a few counts. The chain combines TRBV7-2 with TRBJ2-1, with D possibly being TRBD2 (6 bases). The germline V and J ends were trimmed by 5 bases and 2 bases, with 19 bases remaining between them. The germline gives CDR1 SGHTA, CDR2 FQGNSA. This CDR3 has 17 residues. The CDR3 sequence is CASSTHNIAVAYNEQFF. In nucleotides, the CDR3 is TGTGCCAGCAGCACACACAACATAGCGGTCGCCTACAATGAGCAGTTCTTC. Variable domain in full (rest from reference TRBV7-2 and TRBJ2-1): GAGVSQSPSNKVTEKGKDVELRCDPISGHTALYWYRQSLGQGLEFLIYFQGNSAPDKSGLPSDRFSAERTGGSVSTLTIQRTQQEDSAVYLCASSTHNIAVAYNEQFFGPGTRLTVL.

The count of this clonotype is one. The V gene is TRBV4-3, the J gene TRBJ1-2; D unresolved. CDR3 length: 15 amino acids. CDR1 LGHNA and CDR2 YSLEER come from the germline V gene. V was pared by 3 bases and J by 3 bases, with 14 bases between. CDR3 region: CASSHAPAGDYGYTF. For the CDR3, the DNA is TGCGCCAGCAGCCATGCTCCAGCTGGTGACTATGGCTACACCTTC.

Only a few counts were recorded for this clonotype. J is TRBJ2-5 and V is TRBV29-1; perhaps TRBD2 as D (7 bases). CDR3 length equals 13 residues. Germline loops: CDR1 SQVTM, CDR2 ANQGSEA. Between the trimmed V and J ends, which lost 4 bases and 7 bases, there was a span of 16 bases. Here the CDR3 DNA reads TGCAGCGTTGTAGGGGGGGACGGCGGGACCCAGTACTTC. Its protein product is CSVVGGDGGTQYF.

In DNA, the CDR3 is TGTGCCAGCAGACAGGCCAATCAGCCCCAGCATTTT. Its protein is CASRQANQPQHF. This sequence joins TRBV28 and TRBJ1-5; D perhaps matches TRBD1 (5 bases). This CDR3 contains 12 residues. Deletions cut 6 bases from V and 3 bases from J, with 6 bases between. CDR1 is MDHEN, CDR2 SYDVKM, per germline.

The V gene is TRBV7-6, the J gene TRBJ1-2; D remains ambiguous. The V and J ends lost 3 bases and 8 bases respectively, with 13 bases between them. The germline gives CDR1 SGHVS, CDR2 FNYEAQ. The CDR3 is 13 residues long. CDR3 sequence: CASSLGRQHGYTF. The CDR3 DNA follows: TGTGCCAGCAGCTTGGGCAGGCAGCACGGCTACACCTTC.

The V gene is TRBV20-1, the J gene TRBJ2-5, with TRBD1 identical over 7 bases. CDR1 and CDR2 from the germline V gene are DFQATT and SNEGSKA (reference sequence). The junction had 7 bases not matched to a gene; V was cut back by 5 bases and J by 1 base. The CDR3 is made up of 14 amino acids. CDR3 sequence (DNA): TGCAGTGCTGACTCCCGGGACAGCCAAGAGACCCAGTACTTC. Its translation is CSADSRDSQETQYF.

The rearrangement joins TRBV12-3 or TRBV12-4 to TRBJ2-5; TRBD2 is a possible D gene (6 bases). The CDR3 extends over 14 amino acids. Trimming left V 5 bases short and J 0 bases short, with 10 bases between. CDR3 bases: TGTGCCAGCAGTGCCGGGGACTACCAAGAGACCCAGTACTTC. This encodes CASSAGDYQETQYF.

Regarding this clonotype: At one boundary the junction diverges from the germline segment, which might be a read error. The rearrangement uses TRBV4-3 and TRBJ1-2; weak D call: TRBD1 (5 bases). The CDR3 length is 15 residues. Germline CDR1 reads LGHNA; CDR2 reads YSLEER. Here the CDR3 reads CANSQEGEGNYGYTF. In DNA form, the CDR3 reads TGCGCCAACAGCCAAGAGGGTGAGGGGAACTATGGCTACACCTTC.

This clonotype has only one observation. This chain links TRBV3-1 with TRBJ1-1, with D possibly matching TRBD1 (5 bases). V lost 3 bases, J lost 10 bases, and 12 bases lay in between. Germline V CDR1 and CDR2: LGHDT, YNNKEL (reference sequence). The CDR3 is 12 residues long. The CDR3 region is CASSQQGEGAFF. CDR3 DNA sequence: TGTGCCAGCAGCCAGCAGGGAGAAGGAGCTTTCTTT.

About this clonotype: A junction end diverges from the germline sequence, so it may reflect a read error. The genes are TRBV6-5 and TRBJ2-3; no definite D call. The V gene's germline CDR1 is MNHEY and CDR2 SVGAGI. This CDR3 has 12 residues. The CDR3 region has the DNA TGTGCCGGCAGTTACGCAGGAGATACGCAGTATTTT. Amino acid sequence: CAGSYAGDTQYF.

This chain joins TRBV9 and TRBJ1-1; weak D call: TRBD1 (5 bases). This CDR3 is built from 15 residues. V was trimmed by 6 bases and J by 5 bases, leaving 20 bases between them. Germline V gene sequence: CDR1 SGDLS, CDR2 YYNGEE. CDR3 in DNA: TGTGCCAGCACCAAGACCGCGACAGAGAGTACTGAAGCTTTCTTT. Translation: CASTKTATESTEAFF.

This sequence joins TRBV20-1 and TRBJ1-1, with unresolved D. Trimming pared 3 bases from V and 6 bases from J, leaving 11 bases between. The CDR3 length is 12 residues. The germline V gene has CDR1 DFQATT and CDR2 SNEGSKA (reference sequence). The CDR3 DNA follows: TGCAGTGCTAGTGCGATGTCGGCTGAAGCTTTCTTT. The encoded protein is CSASAMSAEAFF.

The chain couples TRBV6-4 to TRBJ2-1; maybe TRBD1 (6 bases). The V end was cut by 4 bases, the J end by 8 bases, with 18 bases between. Germline CDR1 and CDR2: MRHNA and SNTAGT. The CDR3 sequence is 15 residues long. The CDR3 region has the DNA TGTGCCAGCAGTGTCAGGCCTAATGGGGGCGATGAGCAGTTCTTC. Its protein is CASSVRPNGGDEQFF.

This clonotype was counted between two and nine times. The CDR3 DNA follows: TGTGCCAGCAGTCCCCTTGGAGGGGCCACCGAGACCCAGTACTTC. It translates to CASSPLGGATETQYF. J is TRBJ2-5 and V is TRBV12-3 or TRBV12-4; D perhaps matches TRBD2 (6 bases). V was trimmed by 5 bases and J by 5 bases, leaving 18 bases between them. The CDR3 is 15 residues long.

This clonotype occurred a few times. The germline gene is not matched at one end of the junction; a read error may be the cause. The CDR3 DNA follows: TGTGTCACCATGGACGCTTCACCCACAGATACGCAGTATTTT. Translating gives CVTMDASPTDTQYF. The V gene is TRBV24-1, the J gene TRBJ2-3; no reliable D call. Germline V gene data show CDR1 as KGHDR and CDR2 as SFDVKD. The CDR3 consists of 14 residues.

The rearrangement links TRBV19 to TRBJ2-6; TRBD1 aligns across 10 bases. In germline, CDR1 is LNHDA, CDR2 SQIVND (reference sequence). V dropped 6 bases and J dropped 2; count of bases not matched to a gene: 10. CDR3 length equals 18 residues. In nucleotides, the CDR3 is TGTGCCAGTAGAACCGGGGACAGGGGTTTTGCTGGGGCCAACGTCCTGACTTTC. Its protein product is CASRTGDRGFAGANVLTF.

This clonotype was recorded a few times. V and J are TRBV2 and TRBJ1-4; the D gene is possibly TRBD1 (5 bases). Trimming pared 5 bases from V and 5 bases from J, leaving 9 bases between. The CDR3 runs to 13 residues. Germline V gene data show CDR1 as SNHLY and CDR2 as FYNNEI. The CDR3 region is CASSLRGNEKLFF. In DNA, the CDR3 is TGTGCCAGCAGTTTACGGGGGAATGAAAAACTGTTTTTT.